This T cell receptor beta chain was captured by sequencing in a study of breast tumors, draining lymph nodes, adjacent tissues. Study-level findings and limits: Data only fit, rather than demonstrated, lymph node origin of most tumor T cells.

Losses at the gene ends were 4 bases for V and 7 bases for J; bases not matched to a gene: 7. Per the germline V gene, CDR1 is SGHDT and CDR2 is YYEEEE. The CDR3 is 13 residues long. This clonotype is categorized as medium-sized. Its antigen is as yet unknown. TCRdb analysed the multiplex PCR reads with MiXCR anew, one entry per CDR3 protein. This table has 12,000 to 15,000 distinct CDR3 sequences, around three fifths appearing once. The clonotype was recovered from a female donor with breast cancer. Some clones in this sample may be carry-over from other donors' samples. The chain links TRBV5-6 to TRBJ1-2, with 7 positions matching TRBD1. The sample was tumor-adjacent breast tissue. The CDR3 coding sequence is TGTGCCAGCAGCACCACAGGGGTTCGTGGCTACACCTTC. It codes for CASSTTGVRGYTF.